This T cell receptor (beta chain) derives from a study of T cells in Graves' hyperthyroidism and ophthalmopathy (dated by TCRdb to between 2019 and 2020). Regarding the research as a whole: Peripheral blood was collected at initial diagnosis, before any treatment. To identify distinguishing TCR V-J signatures, a discovery cohort of around 100 patients was used, comprising approximately 40 with Graves' ophthalmopathy and about 59 with stable Graves' hyperthyroidism. Whether ophthalmopathy could be predicted prospectively was tested in an independent validation cohort made up of 18 to 20 hyperthyroidism patients plus 17 patients who later progressed to ophthalmopathy. The roughly 94 discovery patients were randomly split 7:3 into training and test sets. In over five Graves' hyperthyroidism patients, the study also compared T-cell repertoires from thyroid tissue with T-cell repertoires from blood. After blood sampling, hyperthyroidism patients were treated with methimazole at a starting dose of 30 mg daily, and ophthalmopathy patients were treated with high-dose intravenous methylprednisolone. TCR Vbeta CDR3 sequencing of approximately 140 peripheral blood samples (43 ophthalmopathy, over 70 hyperthyroidism and approximately 17 progressor patients) is reported in the paper.

The hyperthyroidism patients were between 18 and 65 years old and newly diagnosed, with a disease duration of less than 2 months. Exclusion was applied to patients with uncontrolled infections, other autoimmune diseases, pregnancy or lactation. Clinical symptoms, serum thyroxine and TRAb, thyroid ultrasound, and orbital computed tomography formed the basis for the diagnoses. Blood from progressor patients was drawn when they were first diagnosed with hyperthyroidism, before any ophthalmopathy symptoms appeared. Ficoll-Paque density gradient centrifugation was used to isolate PBMCs from about 9 ml of fresh peripheral blood. Progressor patients were first diagnosed with Graves' hyperthyroidism and then developed ophthalmopathy during follow-up. Total RNA was extracted with Trizol reagent, and quality was checked on an Agilent 2100 Bioanalyzer. The TCR beta CDR3 regions were amplified from RNA transcripts. For the first round of RT-PCR on the TCR CDR3, the HTBI primer set was used together with the Qiagen OneStep RT-PCR kit. The libraries were constructed in a second round of multiplex PCR and then size-selected and purified. Sequencing of the libraries was done on an Illumina HiSeq2000 using paired-end 100 bp reads. The published analysis was carried out like this. SOAPnuke was used to process the raw data, with reads discarded if the reads contained adapters or uncalled bases, had a mean Phred below 15, or lacked an exact constant-primer or identifier match. High-quality paired reads were merged using COPE v1.2.5, and each unique nucleotide sequence was defined as a clonotype. Clonotypes were aligned to IMGT TRBV, TRBD and TRBJ reference segments using MiTCR v1.1. Only V-J combinations with frequency above 0.0001, covering about 99% of repertoires, were analysed. The TCS score was defined as F50 (clonal expansion) divided by E x V (chaos), with BLOSUM62-based TCRdist calculated between CDR3 peptides within each V-J. Welch's t-statistics and random forest reduced fewer than 600 V-J features to roughly 13, which were used in a naive Bayes classifier (R e1071). The raw public reads went through TCRdb reprocessing: fastp at Q25, MiXCR clone calling, in-frame beta chains kept. Here each entry gathers all rows of one CDR3 protein and keeps the most common genes and DNA. Here the V and J calls rest on TCRdb's processing, not on the authors' analysis. This sample has about 380,000 distinct CDR3 sequences in its table, and around an eighth of those were observed once. The leading ten clones occupy around 21% of the sample.

Points the paper makes about the study in general: No statistical method was used to fix the sample size in advance, and group allocation was not hidden from the investigators. Most expanded thyroid clonotypes (frequency above 0.001) were also detected in blood, a finding suggesting that blood repertoires may reflect thyroid immune responses. During validation, the model predicted progression to ophthalmopathy a median of approximately six months ahead of onset, with roughly 65% sensitivity and 72.22% specificity. A 13 V-J signature model separated ophthalmopathy from stable hyperthyroidism, with 87.88% sensitivity and approximately 81% specificity in cross-validation and 80%/75% in testing.

This clonotype has ten or more counts. Its antigen specificity is not known. No base quality values were provided; no much bigger clone lies one nucleotide off. Trimming takes 2 bases off V and 5 bases off J; junction bases not matched to a gene: 2. Based on the germline V gene (reference sequence), the CDR1 and CDR2 sequences are GTSNPN and SVGIG. CDR3 length: 12 amino acids, cysteine to phenylalanine. Only the CDR3 DNA is retained, 36 bases long and in frame from the first base. The V and J segments used are TRBV30 and TRBJ2-5, with 7 bases aligning to TRBD2. Input material: blood. This sequence was found in a man under 40 with Graves' hyperthyroidism that later progressed to Graves' ophthalmopathy. The nucleotide sequence reads as follows: TGTGCCTGGAGTACCGGGAGGGAGACCCAGTACTTC. Its translation is CAWSTGRETQYF.